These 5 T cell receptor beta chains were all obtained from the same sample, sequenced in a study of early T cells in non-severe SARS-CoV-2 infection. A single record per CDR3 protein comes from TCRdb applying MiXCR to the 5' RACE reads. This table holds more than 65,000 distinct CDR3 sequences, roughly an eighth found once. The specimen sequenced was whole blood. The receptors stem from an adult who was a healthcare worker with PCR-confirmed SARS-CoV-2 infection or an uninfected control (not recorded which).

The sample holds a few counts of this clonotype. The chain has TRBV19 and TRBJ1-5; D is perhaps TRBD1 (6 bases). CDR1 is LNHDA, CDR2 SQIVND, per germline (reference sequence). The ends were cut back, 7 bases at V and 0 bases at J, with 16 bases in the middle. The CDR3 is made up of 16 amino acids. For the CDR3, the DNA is TGTGCCAGTAATTACCGACAGGTAGTTAGCAATCAGCCCCAGCATTTT. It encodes CASNYRQVVSNQPQHF. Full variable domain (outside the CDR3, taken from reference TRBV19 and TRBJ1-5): DGGITQSPKYLFRKEGQNVTLSCEQNLNHDAMYWYRQDPGQGLRLIYYSQIVNDFQKGDIAEGYSVSREKKESFPLTVTSAQKNPTAFYLCASNYRQVVSNQPQHFGDGTRLSIL.

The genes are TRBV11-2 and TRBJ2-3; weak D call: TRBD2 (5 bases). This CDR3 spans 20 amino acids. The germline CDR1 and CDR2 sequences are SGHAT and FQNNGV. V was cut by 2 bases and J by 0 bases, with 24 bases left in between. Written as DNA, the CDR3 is TGTGCCAGCAGCTTACGACCCCCCTCCAGCGGAGCAACTAGCACAGATACGCAGTATTTT. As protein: CASSLRPPSSGATSTDTQYF.

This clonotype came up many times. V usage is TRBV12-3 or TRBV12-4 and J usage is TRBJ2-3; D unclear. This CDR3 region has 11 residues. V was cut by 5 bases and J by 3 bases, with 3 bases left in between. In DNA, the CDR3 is TGTGCCAGCAGTATTACAGATACGCAGTATTTT. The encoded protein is CASSITDTQYF.

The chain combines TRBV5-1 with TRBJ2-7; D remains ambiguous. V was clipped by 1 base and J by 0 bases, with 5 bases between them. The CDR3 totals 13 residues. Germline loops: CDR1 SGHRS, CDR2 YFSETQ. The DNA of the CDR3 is TGCGCCAGCAGCTTGACAGTCTCCTACGAGCAGTACTTC. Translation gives CASSLTVSYEQYF.

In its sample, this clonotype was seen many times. CDR3 in amino acids: CSAGGRISEELFF. The CDR3 DNA follows: TGCAGTGCTGGGGGACGGATCTCCGAGGAGCTGTTTTTT. The chain links TRBV20-1 to TRBJ2-2; either TRBD1 or TRBD2 may fit D (5 bases each). Trimming cost V 5 bases and J 10 bases, with 17 bases left between them. The CDR3 is 13 residues long. Germline CDR1 and CDR2: DFQATT and SNEGSKA (reference sequence).